This is a list of T cell receptor beta chains from one sample in a study of cytomegalovirus exposure and HLA in healthy donors. Only in-frame clones appear in the TCRdb table, and some are missing; sequencing was by immunoSEQ multiplex PCR. The data contain around 190,000 clones, roughly nine tenths of them singletons. Sequenced input: PBMCs. The receptors derive from a boy aged 2 to 10 in good health and CMV-seronegative. Both conserved end residues are part of each CDR3. A D gene is named only where the DNA matches it firmly.

v_gene	len	j_gene	d_gene	CDR3aa
TRBV6-5	16	TRBJ1-1	TRBD1	CASSFVGTGVNTEAFF
TRBV4-1	16	TRBJ2-1	TRBD2	CASSQVPGLAGYEQFF
TRBV25-1	18	TRBJ1-5	NA	CASSKYGRGRRDSQPQHF
TRBV7-6	14	TRBJ2-3	TRBD2	CASGLAGGVDTQYF
TRBV19	12	TRBJ1-2	NA	CATTSGPYGYTF
TRBV6-1	15	TRBJ2-7	TRBD1	CASQELTGGSYEQYF
TRBV30	16	TRBJ1-4	NA	CAWRPGVRETNEKLFF
TRBV7-8	17	TRBJ1-2	TRBD1	CASSPTEGQAPNYGYTF
TRBV19	15	TRBJ2-1	TRBD2	CASSIRAGAPNEQFF
TRBV28	14	TRBJ1-1	NA	CASSLPPAQTEAFF
TRBV29-1	15	TRBJ2-3	TRBD2	CSARASGGSADTQYF